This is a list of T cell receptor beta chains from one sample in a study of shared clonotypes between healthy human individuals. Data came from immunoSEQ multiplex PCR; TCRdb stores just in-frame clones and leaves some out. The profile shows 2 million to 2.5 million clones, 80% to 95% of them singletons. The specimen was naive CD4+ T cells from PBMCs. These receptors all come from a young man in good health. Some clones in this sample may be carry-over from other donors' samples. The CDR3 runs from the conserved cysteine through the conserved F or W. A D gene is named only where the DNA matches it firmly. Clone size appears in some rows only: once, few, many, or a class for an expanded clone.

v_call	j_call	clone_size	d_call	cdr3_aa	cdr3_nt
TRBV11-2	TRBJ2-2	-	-	CASSARGLDPRRELFF	TGTGCCAGCAGTGCCCGGGGACTTGACCCTAGGAGGGAGCTGTTTTTT
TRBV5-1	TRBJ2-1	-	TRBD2	CASSLGTGLAGGEQFF	TGCGCCAGCAGCTTGGGAACAGGACTAGCGGGCGGTGAGCAGTTCTTC
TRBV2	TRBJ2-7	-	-	CASKAAGGLTYEQYF	TGTGCCAGCAAGGCGGCAGGGGGGTTAACCTACGAGCAGTACTTC
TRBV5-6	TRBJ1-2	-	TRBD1	CASSLPGTGNYGYTF	TGTGCCAGCAGCTTGCCCGGGACAGGGAACTATGGCTACACCTTC
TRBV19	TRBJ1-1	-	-	CASSLSGNTEAFF	TGTGCCAGTAGTCTTTCAGGGAACACTGAAGCTTTCTTT
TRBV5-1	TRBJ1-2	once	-	CASSLAGRPPNYGYTF	TGCGCCAGCAGCTTGGCCGGTAGGCCTCCTAACTATGGCTACACCTTC
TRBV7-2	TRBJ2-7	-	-	CASSLVPPSAGSSYEQYF	TGTGCCAGCAGCTTAGTCCCGCCGTCGGCAGGGAGCTCCTACGAGCAGTACTTC
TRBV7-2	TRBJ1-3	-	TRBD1	CASSRSSQGAGGNTIYF	TGTGCCAGCAGCCGTAGTTCACAGGGGGCAGGGGGAAACACCATATATTTT
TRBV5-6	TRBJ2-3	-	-	CASSPTWTSTDTQYF	TGTGCCAGCAGTCCCACATGGACGAGTACAGATACGCAGTATTTT
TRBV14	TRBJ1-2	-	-	CASSQVSGVGGYTF	TGTGCCAGCAGCCAGGTCTCGGGGGTTGGTGGCTACACCTTC
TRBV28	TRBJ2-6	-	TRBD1	CASSLWAGGTTGPFSGANVLTF	TGTGCCAGCAGTTTATGGGCAGGGGGAACAACGGGGCCCTTCTCTGGGGCCAACGTCCTGACTTTC
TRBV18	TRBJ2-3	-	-	CASSGGTEARRDTQYF	TGTGCCAGCTCAGGCGGGACAGAAGCCAGGAGGGATACGCAGTATTTT
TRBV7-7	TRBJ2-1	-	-	CASSSLAVSSYNEQFF	TGTGCCAGCAGCTCATTAGCGGTTAGCTCCTACAATGAGCAGTTCTTC
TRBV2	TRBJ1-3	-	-	CASTPGISQYYSGNTIYF	TGTGCCAGCACCCCTGGGATCTCCCAATATTACTCTGGAAACACCATATATTTT